Listed below are T cell receptor beta chains from one sample, sequenced in a study of blood T cells in healthy people across ages. Each CDR3 protein is one row after TCRdb ran MiXCR on the 5' RACE reads. The sample includes 1.5 million to 2 million distinct CDR3 sequences, 49% of them seen just once. The sequenced sample consisted of blood. The receptors stem from a middle-aged woman in good health. Each CDR3 is given with its conserved first and last residue. Each record gives: V gene, J gene, D gene, clone size, CDR3 DNA, CDR3 protein. The D gene is left open where the match is weak. The listing skips clone size in some rows; elsewhere it reads once, few, many or a size class.

TRBV18,TRBJ2-6,NA,NA,TGTGCCAGCTCACCTTCCCGAGGGGTAGGGGCCAACGTCCCGACTTTC,CASSPSRGVGANVPTF
TRBV6-1,TRBJ1-1,NA,NA,TGTGCCAGCAGGGCAGGTCACACTGAAGCTTTCTTT,CASRAGHTEAFF
TRBV6-2/TRBV6-3,TRBJ2-6,NA,NA,TGTGCCAGCAGTCACGGGATCGGGGCCAACGTCCTGACTTTC,CASSHGIGANVLTF
TRBV6-5,TRBJ2-1,NA,NA,TGTGCCAGCAGTTACGAACAAAACTCCTACAATGAGCAGTTCTTC,CASSYEQNSYNEQFF
TRBV7-2,TRBJ2-4,TRBD2,few,TGTGCCAGCAGCTTAGAGCTAGCGGGGATTCAGTACTTC,CASSLELAGIQYF
TRBV15,TRBJ2-1,NA,NA,TGTGCCACCAGCACCTCCCCGGACGCATACTCCTACAATGAGCAGTTCTTC,CATSTSPDAYSYNEQFF
TRBV27,TRBJ2-7,TRBD1,once,TGTGCCAGCAGTTCCAAGGACAGGGGAATGTACGAGCAGTACTTC,CASSSKDRGMYEQYF
TRBV12-3/TRBV12-4,TRBJ2-1,NA,NA,TGTGCCAGCAGGGTAACAGGGTTTCCTGATGAGCGGTTCTTC,CASRVTGFPDERFF
TRBV20-1,TRBJ2-5,NA,NA,TGCAGTGCTAGACTGGGTTTCGGAGAGACCCAGTACTTC,CSARLGFGETQYF
TRBV5-1,TRBJ2-1,TRBD2,NA,TGCGCCAGCAGCTTAGATGGGACTAGCGGGGGTCGCGATGAGCAGTTCTTC,CASSLDGTSGGRDEQFF
TRBV5-1,TRBJ2-7,NA,NA,TGCGCCAGCAGCTTGCTTGAGGTGCTCGGTGGCGACGAGCAGTACTTC,CASSLLEVLGGDEQYF
TRBV6-2/TRBV6-3,TRBJ2-1,TRBD1,NA,TGTGTCAGCAGTTCTCCGGGACAGCCATACAATGAGCAGTTCTTC,CVSSSPGQPYNEQFF
TRBV29-1,TRBJ2-7,TRBD1,NA,TGCAGCGTTGAAGAAGGCGGGACAGGACCCTCCTACGAGCAGTACTTC,CSVEEGGTGPSYEQYF
TRBV7-9,TRBJ2-5,NA,NA,TGTGCCAGCAGCTCTAGCAGGGGACAGACCCAGTACTTC,CASSSSRGQTQYF
TRBV15,TRBJ1-1,NA,NA,TGTGCCACCAGCAGAACAGGGTCAGGTGAAGCTTTCTTT,CATSRTGSGEAFF
TRBV5-8,TRBJ1-5,NA,NA,TGTGCCAGCAGTAAGGACACATCCTCAGGGTGGCCCCAGCATTTT,CASSKDTSSGWPQHF
TRBV20-1,TRBJ2-5,TRBD2,NA,TGCAGTGCTCCAGACGCGGGGGGCGAGACCCAGTACTTC,CSAPDAGGETQYF
TRBV28,TRBJ1-2,NA,NA,TGTGCCAGCAGTTTTTCGGGCAGGGGAATTCCGGACTATGGCTACACCTTC,CASSFSGRGIPDYGYTF
TRBV7-2,TRBJ2-1,NA,few,TGTGCCAGCAGCTTAGCGAGCTACGGTGAGCAGTTCTTC,CASSLASYGEQFF
TRBV7-8,TRBJ2-5,NA,NA,TGTGCCAGCAGCTTTTCCGGGCCGAGGGACCAAGAGACCCAGTACTTC,CASSFSGPRDQETQYF
TRBV20-1,TRBJ2-3,NA,once,TGCAGTGCCAGGTCCGAGGGGACGCAGTATTTT,CSARSEGTQYF
TRBV14,TRBJ2-1,NA,NA,TGTGCCAGCACCCGCATACCCAGGGACAATGAGCAGTTCTTC,CASTRIPRDNEQFF
TRBV13,TRBJ2-6,NA,few,TGTGCCAGCAGCTTAGGGCCTCCAACTGGGGCCAACGTCCTGACTTTC,CASSLGPPTGANVLTF
TRBV6-2/TRBV6-3,TRBJ1-2,NA,NA,TGTGCCAGCAGTTACTGGGAGACAGGATGGAGCTATGGCTACACCTTC,CASSYWETGWSYGYTF
TRBV6-1,TRBJ1-2,TRBD1,NA,TGTGCCAGCAGTCAACTTCACGGACAGGGGGCCGAGTTGGGCTACACCTTC,CASSQLHGQGAELGYTF
TRBV12-3/TRBV12-4,TRBJ2-1,NA,NA,TGTGCCAGCAGTTTACGAGAACAGCACATCTACAATGAGCAGTTCTTC,CASSLREQHIYNEQFF
TRBV12-3/TRBV12-4,TRBJ1-2,TRBD1,few,TGTGCCAGCAGTCCCACAGGGGGCGGGGGCTATGGCTACACCTTC,CASSPTGGGGYGYTF
TRBV4-1,TRBJ2-7,TRBD1,NA,TGCGCCAGCAGCCAATCGGACAGGACCTACGAGCAGTACTTC,CASSQSDRTYEQYF
TRBV7-2,TRBJ1-4,TRBD1,NA,TGTGCCAGCAGCTTGGGATTACAGGGGGCAACTGAAAAACTGTTTTTT,CASSLGLQGATEKLFF
TRBV20-1,TRBJ2-1,TRBD2,NA,TGCAGTGCTAGAAAGCGGGGGGGCTGTGAGCAGTTCTTC,CSARKRGGCEQFF
TRBV12-3/TRBV12-4,TRBJ2-3,TRBD1,NA,TGTGCCAGCAGTTTAGATACAGGGGGCGCAGATACGCAGTATTTT,CASSLDTGGADTQYF
TRBV28,TRBJ1-2,NA,NA,TGCGCCAGCAGTTCATCCAACCGGGGCAAATCTAACTATGGCTACACCTTC,CASSSSNRGKSNYGYTF
TRBV20-1,TRBJ2-3,NA,NA,TGCAGTACATGGACTCTACTCACAGATACGCAGTATTTT,CSTWTLLTDTQYF
TRBV6-2/TRBV6-3,TRBJ2-1,TRBD1,NA,TGTGCCAGCAGTTTCCTGGGACAGGGGGCTGGGGAGCAGTTCTTC,CASSFLGQGAGEQFF
TRBV20-1,TRBJ1-5,NA,NA,TGCAGTGCTAGAGATAAAGCGGATTATAGCAATCAGCCCCAGCATTTT,CSARDKADYSNQPQHF
TRBV20-1,TRBJ2-5,TRBD1,few,TGCAGTGCTGGACAGGGGGCCGGAGAGACCCAGTACTTC,CSAGQGAGETQYF
TRBV10-3,TRBJ2-7,NA,NA,TGTGCCATCATGACAGACCTCTCCTACGAGCTGTACTTC,CAIMTDLSYELYF
TRBV28,TRBJ2-1,TRBD1,NA,TGTGCCAGCACCTATCTCAGGGGGAGAAACAATGAGCAGTTCTTC,CASTYLRGRNNEQFF
TRBV6-5,TRBJ2-7,TRBD2,NA,TGTGCCAGCAGTTCACGACTAGCGGGGGGGTTTACCTCCTACGAGCAGTACTTC,CASSSRLAGGFTSYEQYF
TRBV20-1,TRBJ2-3,TRBD2,NA,TGCAGTGCTAGTCAAGTAGCGGGGGGGCTAACAGATACGCAGTATTTT,CSASQVAGGLTDTQYF
TRBV6-5,TRBJ2-1,NA,once,TGTGCCAGCACGGGGGGCCCCTACAATGAGCAGTTCTTC,CASTGGPYNEQFF
TRBV11-3,TRBJ2-1,NA,NA,TGTGCCAGCAGCTTAGATGAGGCCAGCCTCGGTGAGCAGTTCTTC,CASSLDEASLGEQFF
TRBV23-1,TRBJ1-2,NA,NA,TGCGCCAGCAGTCATTTGACGCCAAAGTCGATTAACTATGGCTACACCTTC,CASSHLTPKSINYGYTF
TRBV7-8,TRBJ2-7,TRBD1,NA,TGTGCCAGCAGTTCCGGACAGGGGAGGGATTACGAGCAGTACTTC,CASSSGQGRDYEQYF
TRBV21-1,TRBJ2-3,NA,NA,TGTGCCAGCAGCAAAGCCCCTCGGTGGGGGTCCCCGTCAGATACGCAGTATTTT,CASSKAPRWGSPSDTQYF
TRBV29-1,TRBJ2-3,TRBD2,few,TGCAGCGTCCCGCGTCCGGGACTACGCACAGATACGCAGTATTTT,CSVPRPGLRTDTQYF